Shown below are 31 T cell receptor beta chains from a single sample sequenced in a study of tumor T cells in aggressive B-cell lymphoma. Profiling relied on immunoSEQ multiplex PCR, and the TCRdb table lists in-frame clones only, not all of them. The table has 2,600 or so clones, under 90% seen once. Sequencing was done on a sample of tumor tissue. Receptors were obtained from an adult with diffuse large B cell lymphoma.

This chain links TRBV18 with TRBJ2-1; 8 positions match TRBD1. CDR1 and CDR2 from the germline V gene are KGHSH and LQKENI. With 1 base clipped from V and 1 base from J, the junction kept 3 bases outside the gene matches. The CDR3 consists of 16 residues. CDR3 in DNA: TGTGCCAGCTCACCACTTGGACAGGGATCCTACAATGAGCAGTTCTTC. Its translation: CASSPLGQGSYNEQFF.

Of note for this clone: This sample includes further DNA sequences coding for the same CDR3. The V and J genes are TRBV7-9 and TRBJ2-1; the match to TRBD1 covers 10 bases. The CDR3 extends over 15 amino acids. V gave up 7 bases and J gave up 6 bases; unmatched junction bases: 9. The germline V gene has CDR1 SEHNR and CDR2 FQNEAQ (reference sequence). CDR3 sequence: CASNNRDRGINEQFF. In DNA form, the CDR3 reads TGTGCCAGCAATAATCGGGACAGGGGTATCAATGAGCAGTTCTTC.

The DNA of the CDR3 is TGTGCCAGTAGTATAGGACTAGCGGGCTACGAGCAGTACTTC. It codes for CASSIGLAGYEQYF. V usage is TRBV19 and J usage is TRBJ2-5; TRBD2 matches at 10 bases. The J call may be faulty, since TRBJ2-7 better matches the DNA end. Germline loops: CDR1 LNHDA, CDR2 SQIVND (reference sequence). The CDR3 length is 14 residues.

This clone was found a few times. V is TRBV5-1 and J is TRBJ1-5; the match to TRBD1 covers 9 bases. Germline-derived CDR1 and CDR2 are SGHRS and YFSETQ. V lost 4 bases and J lost 6; bases outside the gene matches: 8. This CDR3 is built from 15 residues. In nucleotides, the CDR3 is TGCGCCAGCAGCCCCTGGACAGGGGAGAGTCAGCCCCAGCATTTT. Translated, it gives CASSPWTGESQPQHF.

The chain carries TRBV19 and TRBJ1-5; 7 bases line up with TRBD1. In germline, CDR1 is LNHDA, CDR2 SQIVND (reference sequence). CDR3 length equals 14 residues. V trimming: 5 bases; J trimming: 0 bases; junction bases outside the gene matches: 1. CDR3 nucleotide sequence: TGTGCCAGTAGTGACAGGGATAGCAATCAGCCCCAGCATTTT. Its protein product is CASSDRDSNQPQHF.

The chain carries TRBV4-3 and TRBJ2-6; 8 nucleotides align to TRBD1. The junction had 2 bases not matched to a gene; V was cut back by 1 base and J by 3 bases. The CDR3 is 16 residues long. Germline lookup yields CDR1 LGHNA and CDR2 YSLEER. The CDR3 nucleotides are TGCGCCAGCAGCCAAGGGACAGGGCTTGGGGCCAACGTCCTGACTTTC. It is translated as CASSQGTGLGANVLTF.

The rearrangement links TRBV9 to TRBJ2-2; 8 bases are a match to TRBD2. The CDR3 extends over 14 amino acids. Germline V gene data show CDR1 as SGDLS and CDR2 as YYNGEE. J was trimmed by 7 bases and V by 1 base; bases with no gene match: 3. The CDR3 DNA sequence: TGTGCCAGCAGCGTACGGGCGGGAGGCGGGGAGCTGTTTTTT. It codes for CASSVRAGGGELFF.

This clone was seen a single time. This chain connects TRBV19 to TRBJ1-5; possibly TRBD1 for D (5 bases). Germline CDR1 LNHDA, CDR2 SQIVND (reference sequence). V gave up 8 bases and J gave up 3 bases, with 11 bases separating them. The CDR3 covers 13 residues. The CDR3, as DNA: TGTGCCAGTGGGCGGGGCCCCAATCAGCCCCAGCATTTT. Its protein is CASGRGPNQPQHF.

V usage is TRBV7-9 and J usage is TRBJ2-2; D uncertain. The CDR3 runs 15 residues. From germline, CDR1 is SEHNR and CDR2 FQNEAQ (reference sequence). Trimming left V 7 bases short and J 2 bases short, with 14 bases between. This CDR3 is CASNPRSTNTGELFF. The CDR3 nucleotides read TGTGCCAGCAACCCGAGGAGCACCAACACCGGGGAGCTGTTTTTT.

This rearrangement joins TRBV6-5 to TRBJ2-2; 10 bases fit TRBD2. This CDR3 has 15 residues. Unmatched junction bases numbered 1, after V lost 5 bases and J lost 1 base. Germline assignment: CDR1 MNHEY and CDR2 SVGAGI. The CDR3 loop is CASSRTSGNTGELFF. The CDR3 DNA is TGTGCCAGCAGTCGGACTAGCGGGAACACCGGGGAGCTGTTTTTT.

This chain links TRBV5-1 with TRBJ2-7; weak D call: TRBD2 (6 bases). CDR3 length: 14 amino acids. Germline CDR1 SGHRS, CDR2 YFSETQ. V was shortened by 1 base and J by 3 bases, with 11 bases between the two germline ends. As DNA, the CDR3 is TGCGCCAGCAGCTTGCATGGCGGGATCTACGAGCAGTACTTC. This encodes CASSLHGGIYEQYF.

The rearrangement joins TRBV28 to TRBJ2-1; D is perhaps TRBD1 (6 bases). V shed 2 bases and J shed 2 bases, with 10 bases lying between them. Germline CDR1 reads MDHEN; CDR2 reads SYDVKM. There are 15 residues in the CDR3. CDR3 DNA: TGTGCCAGCAGTTTAGGACAGTTTCCCTACAATGAGCAGTTCTTC. It encodes CASSLGQFPYNEQFF.

This chain uses TRBV7-2 with TRBJ1-3; D perhaps matches TRBD1 (5 bases). With 5 bases removed from V and 0 bases from J, the gap between germline ends came to 11 bases. The length of the CDR3 is 15 residues. CDR1 is SGHTA, CDR2 FQGNSA, per germline. CDR3 coding DNA: TGTGCCAGCAGCCCAGGGTGGGGCTCTGGAAACACCATATATTTT. It codes for CASSPGWGSGNTIYF. Complete variable domain (other parts from reference TRBV7-2 and TRBJ1-3): GAGVSQSPSNKVTEKGKDVELRCDPISGHTALYWYRQSLGQGLEFLIYFQGNSAPDKSGLPSDRFSAERTGGSVSTLTIQRTQQEDSAVYLCASSPGWGSGNTIYFGEGSWLTVV.

The V call is TRBV6-1, the J call TRBJ2-1; 12 bases fit TRBD2. Losses at the gene ends were 0 bases for V and 8 bases for J; bases not matched to a gene: 14. CDR3 size: 19 residues. Germline lookup yields CDR1 MNHNS and CDR2 SASEGT. CDR3 DNA: TGTGCCAGCAGTGAAGCGCTTCAGTATAGACTAGCGGGAGCCCATGAGCAGTTCTTC. As protein: CASSEALQYRLAGAHEQFF.

The CDR3 reads CASSPGQRTNQPQHF. Written as DNA, the CDR3 is TGTGCCAGCAGCCCGGGACAGCGGACAAATCAGCCCCAGCATTTT. The rearrangement links TRBV27 to TRBJ1-5; 7 positions match TRBD1. Germline lookup yields CDR1 MNHEY and CDR2 SMNVEV (reference sequence). This CDR3 has 15 amino acids. With 6 bases clipped from V and 4 bases from J, the junction kept 9 bases outside the gene matches.

The rearrangement joins TRBV7-3 to TRBJ2-3; D ambiguous. Trimming shortened V by 2 bases and J by 1 base, and 4 bases separated the two germline ends. The CDR3 consists of 13 residues. Germline assignment: CDR1 SGHTA and CDR2 FQGTGA. DNA of the CDR3: TGTGCCAGCAGCTTAGTAGGCACAGATACGCAGTATTTT. It is translated as CASSLVGTDTQYF.

The rearrangement uses TRBV19 and TRBJ1-6; a possible D gene is TRBD1 (6 bases). The CDR3 loop spans 13 amino acids. The germline V and J ends were trimmed by 6 bases and 5 bases, with 8 bases remaining between them. Germline assignment: CDR1 LNHDA and CDR2 SQIVND (reference sequence). CDR3 residues: CASSGQNNSPLHF. Here the CDR3 DNA reads TGTGCCAGTAGCGGACAGAATAATTCACCCCTCCACTTT.

The chain has TRBV19 and TRBJ1-3, with D hard to call. This CDR3 region has 13 residues. Germline values: CDR1 LNHDA, CDR2 SQIVND (reference sequence). The V and J ends lost 3 bases and 2 bases respectively, with 5 bases between them. The CDR3 loop reads CASSITAGNTIYF. DNA of the CDR3: TGTGCCAGTAGTATTACAGCTGGAAACACCATATATTTT.

The rearrangement joins TRBV5-4 to TRBJ1-1, with D maybe TRBD1 (5 bases). The CDR3 consists of 15 residues. The V end lost 0 bases, the J end lost 3 bases, and 12 bases lay between the germline ends. Germline assignment: CDR1 SGHNT and CDR2 YYREEE (reference sequence). The CDR3 region is CASSLGGGVYTEAFF. CDR3 sequence (DNA): TGTGCCAGCAGCTTGGGGGGGGGAGTTTACACTGAAGCTTTCTTT.

This clone was observed once. The genes are TRBV28 and TRBJ1-1; D not certain. Trimming took 4 bases from V and 6 from J, leaving 9 bases between them. Germline V gives CDR1 MDHEN, CDR2 SYDVKM. This CDR3 has 12 amino acids. Here the CDR3 reads CASSSSFAEAFF. The CDR3 nucleotides are TGTGCCAGCAGTTCTTCTTTTGCTGAAGCTTTCTTT.

The V and J genes are TRBV19 and TRBJ2-2, with 13 nucleotides matching TRBD2. Germline trimming cut 6 bases from V and 5 bases from J; bases unmatched to any gene: 12. This CDR3 comprises 18 residues. Germline-derived CDR1 and CDR2 are LNHDA and SQIVND (reference sequence). CDR3 protein: CASSGEGLAGRGTGELFF. CDR3 coding DNA: TGTGCCAGTAGCGGGGAGGGACTAGCGGGACGAGGTACCGGGGAGCTGTTTTTT. Combining the CDR3 with reference TRBV19 and TRBJ2-2 gives the whole variable domain DGGITQSPKYLFRKEGQNVTLSCEQNLNHDAMYWYRQDPGQGLRLIYYSQIVNDFQKGDIAEGYSVSREKKESFPLTVTSAQKNPTAFYLCASSGEGLAGRGTGELFFGEGSRLTVL.

The rearrangement links TRBV5-5 to TRBJ2-5; TRBD2 matches 14 bases. The CDR3 spans 17 residues. The J segment lost 9 bases and the V segment lost 1 base, leaving 11 bases of the junction unmatched. Germline CDR1 SGHKS, CDR2 YYEKEE (reference sequence). The CDR3 nucleotides read TGTGCCAGCAGCTTGCCCGGGACTAGCGGGAGTAGATCGTCCCAGTACTTC. It translates to CASSLPGTSGSRSSQYF.

This chain links TRBV7-3 with TRBJ2-1, with TRBD2 matching 11 bases. Germline loops: CDR1 SGHTA, CDR2 FQGTGA. The CDR3 covers 15 residues. Losses at the gene ends were 5 bases for V and 3 bases for J; bases not matched to a gene: 3. The CDR3 nucleotides read TGTGCCAGCAGCGTGGGACTAGCGGTCTACAATGAGCAGTTCTTC. This encodes CASSVGLAVYNEQFF.

This chain links TRBV7-3 with TRBJ2-2, with TRBD2 matching over 12 bases. This CDR3 spans 19 amino acids. V was pared by 0 bases and J by 1 base, with 6 bases of the junction left unmatched. Germline V CDR1 and CDR2: SGHTA, FQGTGA. CDR3 region: CASSLTGLAGRGNTGELFF. The CDR3 DNA is TGTGCCAGCAGCTTAACCGGACTAGCGGGGCGGGGGAACACCGGGGAGCTGTTTTTT.

The chain recombines TRBV28 with TRBJ2-3; D remains ambiguous. The V gene's germline CDR1 is MDHEN and CDR2 SYDVKM. The CDR3 is 13 amino acids. V lost 2 bases to trimming and J lost 3 bases, with 6 bases between them. The CDR3 DNA reads as TGTGCCAGCAGTTTAGTCCAGACAGATACGCAGTATTTT. Translating it yields CASSLVQTDTQYF. Using reference TRBV28 and TRBJ2-3 for the parts outside the CDR3, the full variable domain is DVKVTQSSRYLVKRTGEKVFLECVQDMDHENMFWYRQDPGLGLRLIYFSYDVKMKEKGDIPEGYSVSREKKERFSLILESASTNQTSMYLCASSLVQTDTQYFGPGTRLTVL.

This clone appeared a few times. This chain uses TRBV6-5 with TRBJ1-1, with 7 bases that match TRBD1. Germline CDR1 and CDR2: MNHEY and SVGAGI. The CDR3 extends over 15 amino acids. The J segment lost 8 bases and the V segment lost 5 bases, leaving 14 bases of the junction unmatched. The CDR3 protein is CASSHPPRGRAEAFF. The CDR3, as DNA: TGTGCCAGCAGTCACCCGCCGAGGGGGCGGGCCGAAGCTTTCTTT.

This chain uses TRBV28 with TRBJ2-3; tentatively, D is TRBD2 (7 bases). The V gene lost 3 bases and the J gene lost 4 bases, with 14 bases spanning the gap. This CDR3 contains 15 residues. Germline CDR1 reads MDHEN; CDR2 reads SYDVKM. The CDR3 DNA reads TGTGCCAGCAGTTTTGGACTAGGGGGTTCAGATACGCAGTATTTT. It is translated as CASSFGLGGSDTQYF.

A note on this clone: A junction end diverges from the germline sequence, so it may reflect a read error. The rearrangement joins TRBV14 to TRBJ2-5; a weak D match, TRBD2 (6 bases). Germline V gives CDR1 SGHDN, CDR2 FVKESK. The CDR3 loop spans 13 amino acids. DNA of the CDR3: TGTGCCAGCAGCCTACTAGCAGAAGAGACTCAGTACTTC. Translating it yields CASSLLAEETQYF.

This clone has just a few counts. V gene TRBV28 combines with J gene TRBJ2-3; 10 bases are shared with TRBD1. The CDR3 covers 15 residues. The germline V gene encodes CDR1 MDHEN and CDR2 SYDVKM. Trimming took 6 bases from V and 6 from J; bases not matched to a gene: 9. The CDR3 sequence: CASSPGDRGGDTQYF. The DNA of the CDR3 is TGTGCCAGCAGCCCTGGGGACAGGGGAGGGGATACGCAGTATTTT.

The chain is built from TRBV19 and TRBJ1-5; D uncertain. Trimming removed 6 bases from V and 0 bases from J, with 6 bases in between. Looked up from germline, CDR1 is LNHDA and CDR2 is SQIVND (reference sequence). There are 13 residues in the CDR3. CDR3 nucleotide sequence: TGTGCCAGTAGAGACTTTAGCAATCAGCCCCAGCATTTT. It translates to CASRDFSNQPQHF.

The chain uses TRBV5-6 and TRBJ1-5, with TRBD1 matching 8 bases. V was pared by 4 bases and J by 4 bases, with 7 bases of the junction left unmatched. This CDR3 spans 15 amino acids. Germline CDR1 and CDR2: SGHDT and YYEEEE. The CDR3 DNA reads TGTGCCAGCAGCCTAACAGGGGGTTCAAATCAGCCCCAGCATTTT. Translating gives CASSLTGGSNQPQHF.